This T cell receptor beta chain comes out of a study of OX40 agonist ivuxolimab in advanced cancers. As for the study in general: The drug used for patients, ivuxolimab, was an agonistic anti-OX40 (CD134) antibody. The mean age was roughly 60 years, ranging from about 20 to 79, with approximately 85% of participants male.

Only in-frame clones appear in the TCRdb table, and some are missing; sequencing was by immunoSEQ multiplex PCR. Of approximately 39,000 clones detected, 88% appear once; the ten largest clones hold roughly 3.9%. Overall study results and limits: CD8+ T cells (on average) carried more expanded clones than CD4+ T cells.

This clone was counted once. What it binds is unknown. Trimming pared 5 bases from V and 4 bases from J, leaving 15 bases between. The CDR3 extends over 15 amino acids. Per germline, CDR1 SGHNT and CDR2 YENEEA. The rearrangement joins TRBV11-3 to TRBJ2-1; D may be TRBD1 or TRBD2 (7 bases each). The source material was CD4+ or CD8+ T cells sorted from blood, sampled in a trial of the OX40 agonist ivuxolimab. This TCR derives from an adult with an advanced solid tumor such as melanoma, head and neck, liver or kidney cancer. CDR3 in amino acids: CASSQGGPEYNEQFF. The CDR3 DNA follows: TGTGCCAGCAGCCAGGGGGGGCCTGAATACAATGAGCAGTTCTTC.